The rows below give T cell receptor beta chains drawn from one sample of a study of CD8+ T cells in alopecia areata. Repertoires were generated with immunoSEQ multiplex PCR, while TCRdb's copy carries only in-frame clones and drops some. The sample lists around 190,000 clones, 50% to 75% seen once, with roughly 4.2% in the top ten. The sequencing used CD4+ T cells sorted from blood, collected at week 4, from a patient treated with tofacitinib. The source is a human donor with alopecia areata. The CDR3 runs from the conserved cysteine through the conserved F or W. The order of the fields is J gene, V gene, CDR3 protein.

>TRBJ1-2|TRBV6-5
CASSSRAGGGYGYTF
>TRBJ2-3|TRBV6-5
CASWTGGRTDTQYF
>TRBJ1-2|TRBV4-1
CASSQTDRANGYTF
>TRBJ2-3|TRBV7-2
CASSRADTQYF
>-|TRBV2
CASSDGQGGHETQYF
>TRBJ2-5|TRBV11-3
CASSHRGVRQETQYF
>TRBJ1-2|TRBV7-9
CASSSQGASYGYTF
>TRBJ1-1|TRBV6-5
CASSYGRMNTEAFF
>TRBJ1-1|TRBV20-1
CSARLLEAFF
>TRBJ2-7|TRBV4-1
CASSQAEQGYEQYF
>TRBJ2-7|TRBV14
CASSQGSSHEQYF
>TRBJ1-2|TRBV5-1
CASSLVETGNYGYTF
>TRBJ2-5|TRBV30
CAWSTLELGETQYF
>TRBJ2-5|TRBV7-3
CASSLNAGQQETQYF
>TRBJ2-5|TRBV30
CAWSGKGETQYF
>TRBJ2-7|TRBV29-1
CSVALGTGGQEQYF
>TRBJ2-3|TRBV11-2
CASSLALRTDTQYF
>TRBJ1-6|TRBV10-3
CAISESMTGQGSSPLHF
>TRBJ1-1|TRBV6-1
CASSLGQVYTEAFF
>TRBJ1-2|TRBV4-1
CASSQGSRENYGYTF
>TRBJ2-1|TRBV7-2
CASSRQISNNEQFF
>TRBJ1-1|TRBV5-5
CASSTRVQNTEAFF
>TRBJ1-4|TRBV2
CASCCLGAGVEKLFF
>TRBJ2-3|TRBV27
CASRRGRTDTQYF
>TRBJ2-5|TRBV2
CASGESGGGETQYF
>TRBJ1-5|TRBV18
CASSPSGEQPQHF
>TRBJ2-3|TRBV29-1
CSVAGGNAQDTQYF
>TRBJ2-6|TRBV9
CASSVRGSGSGANVLTF
>TRBJ2-1|TRBV30
CAWSTGRDIEQFF
>TRBJ1-5|TRBV29-1
CSVTPGRGRQPQHF
>TRBJ1-6|TRBV7-9
CASSLTNSPLHF